This entry lists 29 T cell receptor beta chains sequenced from one sample in a study of vaccination and CD4 T cells after COVID-19. These receptors are not linked to any known antigen. This sample's treatment: roughly 11-day PBMC culture with coronavirus spike peptide pools or control peptides (ViraFEST assay). Sequenced with the Oncomine TCR Beta short-read assay was DNA taken from cultured CD4+ T cells. TCRdb recomputed calls from the PCR reads with MiXCR, one row per CDR3 protein. The repertoire holds roughly 12,000 distinct CDR3 sequences, with around 61% as singletons. Sequencing used CD4+ T cells from blood, cultured in vitro. The origin of the receptors is a human donor who had recovered from COVID-19.

This rearrangement joins TRBV20-1 to TRBJ1-1; D is ambiguous. Germline-derived CDR1 and CDR2 are DFQATT and SNEGSKA (reference sequence). Trimming cost V 0 bases and J 6 bases, with 11 bases left between them. CDR3 size: 13 residues. Written as DNA, the CDR3 is TGCAGTGCTAGAGATCTCTGGGGTGCTGAAGCTTTCTTT. This gives the protein CSARDLWGAEAFF.

The chain uses TRBV6-1 and TRBJ1-4; possible D gene TRBD1, 6 bases. Germline V gene sequence: CDR1 MNHNS, CDR2 SASEGT. The CDR3 sequence is 14 residues long. Trimming cost V 8 bases and J 3 bases, with 13 bases left between them. For the CDR3, the DNA is TGTGCCAGCGGTGGGGGCGCGGCTAATGAAAAACTGTTTTTT. Protein sequence: CASGGGAANEKLFF.

The chain employs TRBV27 and TRBJ1-2; no definite D call. The CDR3 has 14 amino acids. Germline CDR1 MNHEY, CDR2 SMNVEV (reference sequence). With 2 bases removed from V and 0 bases from J, the gap between germline ends came to 7 bases. CDR3 amino acids: CASSLGRPNYGYTF. CDR3 nucleotides: TGTGCCAGCAGTTTAGGCAGGCCTAACTATGGCTACACCTTC.

This clonotype was picked up one time. One end of the junction is discordant with germline, which a read error may explain. The gene calls are TRBV12-3 or TRBV12-4 and TRBJ2-6; 8 nucleotides match TRBD2. The CDR3 is 17 amino acids. This CDR3 is CASSADGGVSGTNVLTF. DNA of the CDR3: TGTGCCAGCAGCGCCGACGGGGGGGTCTCTGGGACCAACGTCCTGACTTTC.

This clonotype was observed a few times. The rearrangement joins TRBV20-1 to TRBJ2-3; no definite D call. Per the germline V gene, CDR1 is DFQATT and CDR2 is SNEGSKA (reference sequence). This CDR3 contains 13 residues. V lost 0 bases and J 2 bases, leaving 6 bases between the germline ends. CDR3 sequence reads: CSAREGSTDTQYF. DNA of the CDR3: TGCAGTGCTAGAGAGGGGTCCACAGATACGCAGTATTTT.

This sequence joins TRBV12-3 or TRBV12-4 and TRBJ2-5; D is possibly TRBD1 (5 bases). The V end was cut by 0 bases, the J end by 5 bases, with 13 bases between. The CDR3 has 15 residues. CDR3 nucleotide sequence: TGTGCCAGCAGTTTAGCGCCAAGGGGCAGGGAGACCCAGTACTTC. Protein product: CASSLAPRGRETQYF.

V and J are TRBV6-5 and TRBJ2-2, with D possibly matching TRBD2 (6 bases). The CDR3 is made up of 17 amino acids. CDR1 and CDR2 from the germline V gene are MNHEY and SVGAGI. The V end lost 2 bases, the J end lost 3 bases, and 16 bases lay between the germline ends. The CDR3 loop is CASSYRTTMTDTGELFF. The CDR3 DNA reads TGTGCCAGCAGTTACCGGACTACGATGACTGACACCGGGGAGCTGTTTTTT.

The V gene is TRBV12-3 or TRBV12-4, the J gene TRBJ1-2; no firm D call. CDR3 length: 12 amino acids. Between the trimmed V and J ends, which lost 4 bases and 0 bases, there was a span of 3 bases. The CDR3 bases are TGTGCCAGCAGTTCCTCTAACTATGGCTACACCTTC. Encoded protein: CASSSSNYGYTF.

This sequence joins TRBV20-1 and TRBJ1-1, with 9 bases aligning to TRBD1. The CDR3 is made up of 16 amino acids. CDR1 is DFQATT, CDR2 SNEGSKA, per germline (reference sequence). V lost 3 bases and J lost 0; bases outside the gene matches: 8. The CDR3 region has the DNA TGCAGTGCTAGTGAAGACAGGGGGTTAATGAACACTGAAGCTTTCTTT. This codes for CSASEDRGLMNTEAFF.

V is TRBV7-8 and J is TRBJ2-2; D may be TRBD1 (6 bases). V was pared by 3 bases and J by 2 bases, with 13 bases between. CDR1 is SGHVS, CDR2 FQNEAQ, per germline. CDR3 length: 16 amino acids. The CDR3 region is CASSLRTALNTGELFF. In DNA, the CDR3 is TGTGCCAGCAGCTTGAGGACAGCTCTCAACACCGGGGAGCTGTTTTTT.

A few counts support this clonotype. The chain combines TRBV28 with TRBJ1-5; D ambiguous. With 6 bases removed from V and 0 bases from J, the gap between germline ends came to 9 bases. From germline, CDR1 is MDHEN and CDR2 SYDVKM. CDR3 length: 14 amino acids. In DNA form, the CDR3 reads TGTGCCAGCAGCTCCAGCTATAGCAATCAGCCCCAGCATTTT. Residues: CASSSSYSNQPQHF.

The chain recombines TRBV6-1 with TRBJ1-6, with 7 bases matching TRBD1. V dropped 5 bases and J dropped 5; count of bases not matched to a gene: 9. The CDR3 totals 16 residues. Germline V CDR1 and CDR2: MNHNS, SASEGT. CDR3 sequence reads: CASSNPPGTDNSPLHF. The CDR3 region has the DNA TGTGCCAGCAGTAACCCTCCCGGGACAGATAATTCACCCCTCCACTTT.

This clonotype is labeled as medium-sized. The chain carries TRBV20-1 and TRBJ1-5; 9 bases line up with TRBD1. Germline-derived CDR1 and CDR2 are DFQATT and SNEGSKA (reference sequence). The CDR3 has 14 amino acids. The V and J ends lost 6 bases and 6 bases, in that order; junction bases with no gene match: 9. The CDR3 nucleotides read TGCAGTGCAAACTCCGGGACAGGGATTCAGCCCCAGCATTTT. Translating it yields CSANSGTGIQPQHF.

The rearrangement links TRBV7-6 to TRBJ1-1; 8 nucleotides match TRBD1. V lost 1 base, J lost 4 bases, and 5 bases stayed unmatched. Germline V lookup: CDR1 SGHVS, CDR2 FNYEAQ. The CDR3 extends over 15 amino acids. CDR3 DNA sequence: TGTGCCAGCAGCTTAGTCGCAGGGGGCCTCACTGAAGCTTTCTTT. Residues: CASSLVAGGLTEAFF.

This clonotype was counted a single time. V gene TRBV20-1 combines with J gene TRBJ2-5, with 10 bases aligning to TRBD1. The CDR3 totals 14 residues. Germline values: CDR1 DFQATT, CDR2 SNEGSKA (reference sequence). Trimming cost V 6 bases and J 2 bases; bases outside gene matches: 6. CDR3 nucleotides: TGCAGTGCAAACCCGGGACAGGGGCAAGAGACCCAGTACTTC. Translation gives CSANPGQGQETQYF.

The gene calls are TRBV7-9 and TRBJ1-1; no definite D call. CDR1 SEHNR and CDR2 FQNEAQ come from the germline V gene (reference sequence). V was cut by 5 bases and J by 0 bases, with 16 bases left in between. This CDR3 contains 16 residues. This CDR3 reads CASSPLGRFMNTEAFF. In nucleotides, the CDR3 is TGTGCCAGCAGCCCGTTAGGTAGGTTCATGAACACTGAAGCTTTCTTT.

This clonotype was seen a few times. This chain joins TRBV6-1 and TRBJ2-3; 12 positions match TRBD2. This CDR3 is 15 amino acids long. The V and J ends lost 4 bases and 1 base, in that order; junction bases with no gene match: 0. CDR1 MNHNS and CDR2 SASEGT come from the germline V gene. CDR3 DNA: TGTGCCAGCAGTGGACTAGCGGGAGGCACAGATACGCAGTATTTT. It specifies CASSGLAGGTDTQYF.

CDR3 DNA: TGTGCCAGCAGCTCATTTGGACAGTTCACAGATACGCAGTATTTT. It translates to CASSSFGQFTDTQYF. The V and J genes are TRBV27 and TRBJ2-3; tentatively, D is TRBD1 (6 bases). The CDR3 totals 15 residues. CDR1 and CDR2 (germline): MNHEY, SMNVEV (reference sequence). V lost 6 bases and J 2 bases, leaving 15 bases between the germline ends.

The gene calls are TRBV20-1 and TRBJ2-4; 11 nucleotides align to TRBD2. With 3 bases clipped from V and 5 bases from J, the junction kept 0 bases outside the gene matches. The CDR3 has 13 amino acids. Germline V gene sequence: CDR1 DFQATT, CDR2 SNEGSKA (reference sequence). In DNA form, the CDR3 reads TGCAGTGCTAGGGGACTAGCGGAAAACATTCAGTACTTC. Protein sequence: CSARGLAENIQYF.

The chain couples TRBV6-1 to TRBJ2-7; no clear D gene. The CDR3 length is 13 residues. Germline V gene sequence: CDR1 MNHNS, CDR2 SASEGT. V dropped 6 bases and J dropped 6 bases, with 15 bases sitting between them. CDR3 coding DNA: TGTGCCAGCAGGGTTACTTTGACGGCCGAGCAGTACTTC. It codes for CASRVTLTAEQYF.

The rearrangement joins TRBV7-2 to TRBJ2-4; TRBD2 matches 7 bases. CDR1 is SGHTA and CDR2 is FQGNSA in the germline V gene. The CDR3 extends over 15 amino acids. J gave up 7 bases and V 3 bases, and 9 bases lay outside the gene matches. The CDR3 DNA reads TGTGCCAGCAGCTTCGGAGCGGGAAGCGGGAACATTCAGTACTTC. Translation: CASSFGAGSGNIQYF.

The chain joins TRBV15 to TRBJ2-3, with a weak D call TRBD1 (5 bases). V was shortened by 1 base and J by 2 bases, with 7 bases between the two germline ends. Germline CDR1 and CDR2: LNHNV and YYDKDF (reference sequence). CDR3 length: 14 amino acids. The CDR3 region is CATSRVRDTDTQYF. DNA for the CDR3: TGTGCCACCAGCAGAGTCAGGGACACAGATACGCAGTATTTT.

This clonotype has a single count. The V gene is TRBV5-4, the J gene TRBJ2-7; D not resolved. From germline, CDR1 is SGHNT and CDR2 YYREEE (reference sequence). The CDR3 consists of 12 residues. Trimming took 3 bases from V and 9 from J, leaving 13 bases between them. The chain's CDR3 is CASSSPAKGQYF. CDR3 DNA sequence: TGTGCCAGCAGCTCCCCGGCCAAGGGGCAGTACTTC.

The sample holds a few counts of this clonotype. This sequence joins TRBV20-1 and TRBJ1-2, with 8 bases lining up with TRBD1. J lost 4 bases, V lost 2 bases, and 9 bases had no gene match. The CDR3 has 15 residues. Germline V gene lookup returns CDR1 DFQATT and CDR2 SNEGSKA (reference sequence). For the CDR3, the DNA is TGCAGTGCTAGATCTTCAGGGGGCCACGGCTATGGCTACACCTTC. Translated, it gives CSARSSGGHGYGYTF.

The CDR3 here is CAIARTGINEQFF. In nucleotides, the CDR3 is TGTGCCATCGCAAGGACAGGGATTAATGAGCAGTTCTTC. The chain couples TRBV10-3 to TRBJ2-1; 8 nucleotides line up with TRBD1. The CDR3 runs 13 residues. CDR1 is ENHRY, CDR2 SYGVKD, per germline. The J segment lost 7 bases and the V segment lost 8 bases, leaving 7 bases of the junction unmatched.

The chain recombines TRBV2 with TRBJ2-7; D may be TRBD1 or TRBD2 (5 bases each). Germline values: CDR1 SNHLY, CDR2 FYNNEI. Trimming removed 6 bases at V and 7 bases at J, with 13 bases between. This CDR3 is 12 amino acids long. CDR3 in amino acids: CASRDGAREQYF. The CDR3 nucleotides read TGTGCCAGCAGGGACGGGGCTAGGGAGCAGTACTTC.

The chain joins TRBV2 to TRBJ2-3; no definite D call. V dropped 6 bases and J dropped 2 bases, with 6 bases sitting between them. The CDR3 covers 12 residues. Germline CDR1 SNHLY, CDR2 FYNNEI. The DNA of the CDR3 is TGTGCCAGCAGCAGGCTCACAGATACGCAGTATTTT. Protein product: CASSRLTDTQYF.

This rearrangement joins TRBV20-1 to TRBJ1-2; TRBD1 matches 7 bases. This CDR3 contains 17 residues. Germline V gene lookup returns CDR1 DFQATT and CDR2 SNEGSKA (reference sequence). The V gene end was trimmed by 1 base and the J gene end by 4 bases; junction bases not matched to a gene: 15. CDR3 amino acids: CSARAPQTGHPIYGYTF. The CDR3 DNA is TGCAGTGCTAGAGCTCCTCAGACAGGGCACCCCATCTATGGCTACACCTTC.

In nucleotides, the CDR3 is TGCGCCAGCAGCTTCACGGGGGACGGCTCCGTAGATACGCAGTATTTT. Encoded protein: CASSFTGDGSVDTQYF. The chain couples TRBV5-1 to TRBJ2-3; D may be TRBD2 (6 bases). This CDR3 has 16 residues. In germline, CDR1 is SGHRS, CDR2 YFSETQ. V dropped 2 bases and J dropped 5 bases, with 18 bases sitting between them.